Shown below are 12 T cell receptor beta chains from a single sample sequenced in a study of CD8 T cells in ankylosing spondylitis. General observations from the study: Blood from ankylosing spondylitis patients appeared to carry a characteristic eight-variant TCR beta motif.

The antigens for these receptors are not known. Each CDR3 protein gets one entry after TCRdb re-called the 5' RACE reads with MiXCR. The repertoire holds approximately 150,000 distinct CDR3 sequences, with roughly 18% as singletons. The sample was blood, either unsorted or a sorted T cell fraction (not recorded which). Receptor source: a male donor with ankylosing spondylitis.

The chain links TRBV5-6 to TRBJ2-1; 8 bases align to TRBD2. The CDR3 spans 13 residues. Trimming removed 5 bases from V and 8 bases from J; junction bases left unmatched: 6. Germline V CDR1 and CDR2: SGHDT, YYEEEE. DNA for the CDR3: TGTGCCAGCAGTCCCTGGACTAGCCATGAGCAGTTCTTC. Residues: CASSPWTSHEQFF. Together with reference TRBV5-6 and TRBJ2-1, the CDR3 gives the full variable domain: DAGVTQSPTHLIKTRGQQVTLRCSPKSGHDTVSWYQQALGQGPQFIFQYYEEEERQRGNFPDRFSGHQFPNYSSELNVNALLLGDSALYLCASSPWTSHEQFFGPGTRLTVL.

This chain links TRBV6-2 or TRBV6-3 with TRBJ2-7; D is uncertain. Trimming took 5 bases from V and 3 from J, leaving 14 bases between them. Germline CDR1 reads MNHEY; CDR2 reads SVGEGT. There are 14 residues in the CDR3. CDR3 loop: CASSLLETLYEQYF. The CDR3 coding sequence is TGTGCCAGCAGTCTCCTCGAGACCCTCTACGAGCAGTACTTC.

This clonotype turned up a few times. The chain carries TRBV5-6 and TRBJ1-5; the D is unclear. Germline V gene data show CDR1 as SGHDT and CDR2 as YYEEEE. The CDR3 is 12 amino acids. V was trimmed by 0 bases and J by 9 bases, leaving 7 bases between them. The CDR3 region is CASSLGYGPQHF. The CDR3 DNA sequence: TGTGCCAGCAGCTTGGGATATGGGCCCCAGCATTTT.

Many counts were recorded for this clonotype. The chain links TRBV29-1 to TRBJ2-3; TRBD2 agrees at 9 bases. This CDR3 is 13 amino acids long. The V gene's germline CDR1 is SQVTM and CDR2 ANQGSEA. The CDR3 coding sequence is TGCTCGGGGGCTAGCGGGGAGGTAGATACGCAGTATTTT. This codes for CSGASGEVDTQYF.

The V gene is TRBV7-3, the J gene TRBJ2-3; D unresolved. Germline lookup yields CDR1 SGHTA and CDR2 FQGTGA. The CDR3 is 14 amino acids. With 1 base removed from V and 2 bases from J, the gap between germline ends came to 7 bases. The CDR3 region has the DNA TGTGCCAGCAGCTTAATGGGCCTCACAGATACGCAGTATTTT. It is translated as CASSLMGLTDTQYF.

This clonotype came up a few times. Compared with germline, one end of the junction differs, possibly owing to a read error. The chain recombines TRBV7-9 with TRBJ1-1; D call uncertain. Germline V gene lookup returns CDR1 SEHNR and CDR2 FQNEAQ (reference sequence). CDR3 length: 12 residues. The CDR3 DNA is TGTGCCAGCAGCCTAGCACAGCCTGAAGCTTTCTTT. Encoded protein: CASSLAQPEAFF.

The chain has TRBV28 and TRBJ1-2, with 8 bases identical to TRBD1. CDR3 size: 19 residues. CDR1 and CDR2 from the germline V gene are MDHEN and SYDVKM. Losses at the gene ends were 5 bases for V and 0 bases for J; bases not matched to a gene: 17. The CDR3 DNA sequence: TGTGCCAGCAGTGGAGGTTTGGGACAGGCGCCCGGGGCTAACTATGGCTACACCTTC. Translated, it gives CASSGGLGQAPGANYGYTF.

This clonotype has more than one count but fewer than ten. V usage is TRBV27 and J usage is TRBJ2-7; 10 nucleotides agree with TRBD2. The CDR3 has 15 amino acids. With V trimmed by 2 bases and J by 3 bases, 4 bases remained unmatched. The V gene's germline CDR1 is MNHEY and CDR2 SMNVEV (reference sequence). CDR3 amino acids: CASSLPGTSVYEQYF. DNA for the CDR3: TGTGCCAGCAGTTTACCAGGGACTAGCGTCTACGAGCAGTACTTC.

This clonotype was counted between two and nine times. The V and J genes are TRBV27 and TRBJ2-7; the D call may be TRBD1 or TRBD2 (5 bases each). CDR3 length: 15 amino acids. Trimming pared 6 bases from V and 0 bases from J, leaving 15 bases between. Germline CDR1 reads MNHEY; CDR2 reads SMNVEV (reference sequence). CDR3 loop: CASSRGTASSYEQYF. DNA for the CDR3: TGTGCCAGCAGCCGTGGGACGGCGAGCTCCTACGAGCAGTACTTC.

The chain joins TRBV12-3 or TRBV12-4 to TRBJ1-1; 12 nucleotides match TRBD1. This CDR3 has 18 amino acids. J lost 0 bases, V lost 4 bases, and 9 bases had no gene match. The CDR3 DNA sequence: TGTGCCAGCAGTTACCGGGACAGGGGGCTTGGGTTGAACACTGAAGCTTTCTTT. Translating gives CASSYRDRGLGLNTEAFF.

The V gene is TRBV15, the J gene TRBJ2-5; D unresolved. CDR1 and CDR2 (germline): LNHNV, YYDKDF (reference sequence). V lost 7 bases and J lost 5, with 14 bases in between. CDR3 size: 13 residues. The CDR3 protein is CATKGSPGETQYF. The CDR3 DNA follows: TGTGCCACCAAGGGCAGCCCCGGGGAGACCCAGTACTTC.

The chain is built from TRBV11-1 and TRBJ2-6; D might be TRBD1 (6 bases). The V end lost 4 bases, the J end lost 1 base, and 23 bases lay between the germline ends. The CDR3 covers 20 residues. Germline V gives CDR1 SGHAT, CDR2 FQDESV (reference sequence). Here the CDR3 DNA reads TGTGCCAGCAGCTCCTGGACAGCCCCCGGTTTTGTTTCTGGGGCCAACGTCCTGACTTTC. Translation gives CASSSWTAPGFVSGANVLTF.